The following is a TCR beta chain sequence with its context. Profiling relied on immunoSEQ multiplex PCR, and the TCRdb table lists in-frame clones only, not all of them. Of 150,000 or so clones detected, less than 90% appear once; the ten largest clones hold approximately 20%. This sample stems from a study of cytomegalovirus exposure and HLA in healthy donors. The CDR3 consists of 14 residues. Germline assignment: CDR1 MNHNY and CDR2 SVGAGI (reference sequence). V lost 7 bases to trimming and J lost 8 bases; unmatched junction nucleotides: 12. The gene calls are TRBV6-6 and TRBJ1-2, with TRBD1 matching over 8 bases. The sample taken for sequencing was PBMCs. The clonotype comes from a man aged 18 to 29 in good health and CMV-seropositive. CDR3 nucleotides: TGTGCCAGCACCGAGCCGGACAGGGACACAGGCTACACCTTC. It codes for CASTEPDRDTGYTF.